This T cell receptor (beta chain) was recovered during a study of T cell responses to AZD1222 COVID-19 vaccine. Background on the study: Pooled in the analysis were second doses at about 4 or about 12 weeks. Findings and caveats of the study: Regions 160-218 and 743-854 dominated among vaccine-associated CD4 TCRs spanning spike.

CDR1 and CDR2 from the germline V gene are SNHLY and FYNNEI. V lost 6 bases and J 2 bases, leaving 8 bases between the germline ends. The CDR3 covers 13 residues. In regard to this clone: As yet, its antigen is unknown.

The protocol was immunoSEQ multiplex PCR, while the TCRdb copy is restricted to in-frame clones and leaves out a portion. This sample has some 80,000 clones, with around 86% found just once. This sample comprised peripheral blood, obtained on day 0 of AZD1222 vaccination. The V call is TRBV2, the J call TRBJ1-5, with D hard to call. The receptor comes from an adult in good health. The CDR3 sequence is CASRAIGNQPQHF. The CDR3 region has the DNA TGTGCCAGCAGGGCGATTGGCAATCAGCCCCAGCATTTT.